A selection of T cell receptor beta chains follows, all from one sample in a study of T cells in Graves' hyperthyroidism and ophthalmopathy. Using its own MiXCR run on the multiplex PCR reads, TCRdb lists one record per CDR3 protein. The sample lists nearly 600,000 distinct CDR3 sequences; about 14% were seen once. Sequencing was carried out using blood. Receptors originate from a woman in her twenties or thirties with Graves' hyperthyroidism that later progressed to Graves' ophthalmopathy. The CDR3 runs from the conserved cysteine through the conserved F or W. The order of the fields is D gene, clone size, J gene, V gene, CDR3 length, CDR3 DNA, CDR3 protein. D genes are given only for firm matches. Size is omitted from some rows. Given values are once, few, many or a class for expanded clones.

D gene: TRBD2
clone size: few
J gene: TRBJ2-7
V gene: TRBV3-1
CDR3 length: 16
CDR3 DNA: TGTGCCAGCAGCCACCGACTAGCGGGCTTGACCTACGAGCAGTACTTC
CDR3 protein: CASSHRLAGLTYEQYF

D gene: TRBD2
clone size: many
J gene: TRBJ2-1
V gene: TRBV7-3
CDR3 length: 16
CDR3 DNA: TGTGCCAGCAGCCCCTTCTACTTGCGGGAGGGAAATGAGCAGTTCTTC
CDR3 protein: CASSPFYLREGNEQFF

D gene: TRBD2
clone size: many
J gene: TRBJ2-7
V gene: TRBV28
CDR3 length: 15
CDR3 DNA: TGTGCCAGCATCCCCCGGGGAGGGGAAGGGTACGAGCAGTACTTC
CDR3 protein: CASIPRGGEGYEQYF

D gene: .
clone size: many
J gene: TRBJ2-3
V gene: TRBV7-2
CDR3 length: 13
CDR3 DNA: TGTGCCAGCAGCTTCCCGTCCACAGATACGCAGTATTTT
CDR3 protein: CASSFPSTDTQYF

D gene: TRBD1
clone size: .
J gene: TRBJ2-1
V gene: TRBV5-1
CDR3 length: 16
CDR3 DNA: TGCGCCAGCAGCCCTCTGACGGGACAGGCCTCCTACGAGCAGTTCTTC
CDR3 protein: CASSPLTGQASYEQFF

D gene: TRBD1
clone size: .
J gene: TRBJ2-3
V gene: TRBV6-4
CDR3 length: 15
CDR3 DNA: TGTGCCAGCAGTCCGGACAGGGCCTCCACAGATACGCAGTATTTT
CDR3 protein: CASSPDRASTDTQYF

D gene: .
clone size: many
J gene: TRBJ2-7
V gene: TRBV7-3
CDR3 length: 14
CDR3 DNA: TGTGCCAGCAGCTTAACCCCCTTAACCTACGAGCAGTACTTC
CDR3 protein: CASSLTPLTYEQYF

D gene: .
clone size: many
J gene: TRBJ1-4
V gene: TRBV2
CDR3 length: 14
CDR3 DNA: TGTGCCAGCAGTCGGCCCGGACCCAATGAAAAACTGTTTTTT
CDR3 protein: CASSRPGPNEKLFF

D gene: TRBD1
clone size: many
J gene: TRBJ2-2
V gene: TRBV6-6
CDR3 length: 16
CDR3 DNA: TGTGCCAGCAGTTACTCCGACAGGGGTGGTACCGGGGAGCTGTTTTTT
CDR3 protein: CASSYSDRGGTGELFF

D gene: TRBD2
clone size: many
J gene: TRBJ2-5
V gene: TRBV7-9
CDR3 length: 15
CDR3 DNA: TGTGCCAGCAGCTTGGCTAGCGGGAGGGAAGAGACCCAGTACTTC
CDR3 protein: CASSLASGREETQYF

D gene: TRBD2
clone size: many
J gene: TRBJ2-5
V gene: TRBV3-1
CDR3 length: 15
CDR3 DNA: TGTGCCAGCAGCCAGACTAGCGGGAGTCGGGAGACCCAGTACTTC
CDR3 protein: CASSQTSGSRETQYF

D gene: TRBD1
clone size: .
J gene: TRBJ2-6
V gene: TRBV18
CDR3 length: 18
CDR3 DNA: TGTGCCAGCTCACCGGGTGACAGGGCTTTCTCTGGGGCCAACGTCCTGACTTTC
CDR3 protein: CASSPGDRAFSGANVLTF

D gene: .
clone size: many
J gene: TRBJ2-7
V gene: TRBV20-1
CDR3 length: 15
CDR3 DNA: TGCAGTGCTAGAGAGCCGGGACGGAATGCCTACGAGCAGTACTTC
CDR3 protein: CSAREPGRNAYEQYF

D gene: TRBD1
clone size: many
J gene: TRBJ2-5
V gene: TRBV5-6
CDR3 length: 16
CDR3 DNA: TGTGCCAGCAGCCGGACAGGGGAAGGGGTAGGAGAGACCCAGTACTTC
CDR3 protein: CASSRTGEGVGETQYF

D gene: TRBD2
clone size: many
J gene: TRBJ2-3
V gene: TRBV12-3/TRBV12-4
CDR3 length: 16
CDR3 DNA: TGTGCCAGCAGCCCCTACGGGGGGGGGAGCACAGATACGCAGTATTTT
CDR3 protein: CASSPYGGGSTDTQYF

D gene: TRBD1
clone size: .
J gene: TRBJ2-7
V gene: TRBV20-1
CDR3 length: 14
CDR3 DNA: TGCAGTGCTAGAGCGGGGACAGGGGCCTCCGAGCAGTACTTC
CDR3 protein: CSARAGTGASEQYF

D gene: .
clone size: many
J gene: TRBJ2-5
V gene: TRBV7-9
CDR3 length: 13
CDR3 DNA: TGTGCCAGCAGCTCCCCCCTCCAAGAGACCCAGTACTTC
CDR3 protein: CASSSPLQETQYF

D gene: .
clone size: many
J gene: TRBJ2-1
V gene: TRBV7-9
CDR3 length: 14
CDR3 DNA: TGTGCCAGCTTCCGGGGGGCCGCTAACAGGGAGCAGTTCTTC
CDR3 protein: CASFRGAANREQFF

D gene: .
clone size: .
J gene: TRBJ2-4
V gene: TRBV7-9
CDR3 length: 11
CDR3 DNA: TGTGCCAGCAGCTTACAGACGATTCAGTACTTC
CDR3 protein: CASSLQTIQYF

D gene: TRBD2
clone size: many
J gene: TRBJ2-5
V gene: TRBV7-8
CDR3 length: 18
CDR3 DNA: TGTGCCAGCAGCTTAGTGGTAGCGGGAGACCCGAACCAAGAGACCCAGTACTTC
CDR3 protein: CASSLVVAGDPNQETQYF

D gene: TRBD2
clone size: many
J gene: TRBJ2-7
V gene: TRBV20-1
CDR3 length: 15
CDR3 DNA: TGCAGTGCTAGAAGGCTAGCGGGAGGGCCGTTCGAGCAGTACTTC
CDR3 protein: CSARRLAGGPFEQYF

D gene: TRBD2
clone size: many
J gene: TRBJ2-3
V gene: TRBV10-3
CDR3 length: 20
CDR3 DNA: TGTGCCATCAGTGAAAACACTCCCGGGACTAGTCTAGGTACACTGGATACGCAGTATTTT
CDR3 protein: CAISENTPGTSLGTLDTQYF

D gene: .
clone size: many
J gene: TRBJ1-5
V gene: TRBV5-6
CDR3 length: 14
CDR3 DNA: TGTGCCAGCAGGAGGGGTAATAGCAATCAGCCCCAGCATTTT
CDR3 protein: CASRRGNSNQPQHF

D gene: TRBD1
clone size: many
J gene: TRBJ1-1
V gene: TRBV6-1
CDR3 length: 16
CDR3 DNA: TGTGCCAGCAGTGCCTTACCGGGACAGGGGAAGACTGAAGCTTTCTTT
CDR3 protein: CASSALPGQGKTEAFF

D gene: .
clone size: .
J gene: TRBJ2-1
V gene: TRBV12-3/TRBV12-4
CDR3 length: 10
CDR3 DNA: TGTGCCATCCAGTCCGGACGCCAGTTCTTC
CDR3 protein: CAIQSGRQFF

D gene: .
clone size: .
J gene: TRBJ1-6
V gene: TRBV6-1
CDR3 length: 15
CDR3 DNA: TGTGCCGGCACGGCGGGACATCCTAACAATTCACCCCTCCACTTT
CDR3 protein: CAGTAGHPNNSPLHF

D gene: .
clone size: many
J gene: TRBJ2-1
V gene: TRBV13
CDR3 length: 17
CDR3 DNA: TGTGCCAGCAGCTTACGCTCGGGGTTTGGTGGGAACAATGAGCAGTTCTTC
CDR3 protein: CASSLRSGFGGNNEQFF

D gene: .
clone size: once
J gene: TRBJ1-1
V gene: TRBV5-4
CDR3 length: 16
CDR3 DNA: TGTGCCAGCAGCTGGCTCCCCCGACAGAGGAACACTGAAGCTTTCTTT
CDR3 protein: CASSWLPRQRNTEAFF

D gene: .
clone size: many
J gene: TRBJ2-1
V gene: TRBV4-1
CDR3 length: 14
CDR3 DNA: TGCGCCAGCAGCCCTCCGGGAGTGATCAATGAGCAGTTCTTC
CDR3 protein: CASSPPGVINEQFF

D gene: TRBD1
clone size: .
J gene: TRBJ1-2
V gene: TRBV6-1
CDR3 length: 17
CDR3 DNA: TGTGCCAGCAGTGAAGAGTGGACAGGGATTTCTAACTATGGCTACACCTTC
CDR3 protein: CASSEEWTGISNYGYTF

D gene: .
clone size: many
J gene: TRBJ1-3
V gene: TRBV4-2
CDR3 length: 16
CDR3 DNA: TGTGCCAGCAGCCAGACCCTGGGGAGGGCTGGAAACACCATATATTTT
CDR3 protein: CASSQTLGRAGNTIYF

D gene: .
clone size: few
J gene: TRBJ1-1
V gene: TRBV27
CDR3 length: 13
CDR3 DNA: TGTGCCACCTCGGTGGGGGTAAGGGCTGAAGCTTTCTTT
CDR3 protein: CATSVGVRAEAFF

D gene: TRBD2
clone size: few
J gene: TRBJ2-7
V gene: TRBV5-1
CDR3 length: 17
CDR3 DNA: TGCGCCAGCAGCTTAGAACTAGCGGGAGCCCACGGCTACGAGCAGTACTTC
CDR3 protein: CASSLELAGAHGYEQYF

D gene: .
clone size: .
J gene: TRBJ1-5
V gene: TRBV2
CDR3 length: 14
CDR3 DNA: TGTGCCAGCAGCGTCCCAAGGGGGAATCAGCCCCAGCATTTT
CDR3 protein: CASSVPRGNQPQHF

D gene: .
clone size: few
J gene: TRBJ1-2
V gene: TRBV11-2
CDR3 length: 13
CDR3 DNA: TGTGCCAGCAGCTTAGATACCCGGAATGGCTACACCTTC
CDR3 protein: CASSLDTRNGYTF

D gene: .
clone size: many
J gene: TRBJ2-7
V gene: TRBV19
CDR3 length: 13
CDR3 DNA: TGTGCCAGTAGCTCCGGTAAGGCCTACGAGCAGTACTTC
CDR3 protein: CASSSGKAYEQYF

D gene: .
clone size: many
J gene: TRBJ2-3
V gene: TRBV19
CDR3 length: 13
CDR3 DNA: TGTGCCAGTAGTATGCCCTACACAGATACGCAGTATTTT
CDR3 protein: CASSMPYTDTQYF

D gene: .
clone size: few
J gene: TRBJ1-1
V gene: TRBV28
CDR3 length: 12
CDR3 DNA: TGTGCCAGCTCTTCCTCGGACACTGAAGCTTTCTTT
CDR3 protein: CASSSSDTEAFF

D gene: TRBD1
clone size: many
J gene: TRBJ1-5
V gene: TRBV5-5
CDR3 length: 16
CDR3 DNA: TGTGCCAGCAGCGGACAGGGGGGAACGAGCAATCAGCCCCAGCATTTT
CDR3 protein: CASSGQGGTSNQPQHF

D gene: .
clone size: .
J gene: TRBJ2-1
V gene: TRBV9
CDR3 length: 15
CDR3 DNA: TGTGCCAGCAGCGCAGTGGGAGGATCCTACAATGAGCAGTTCTTC
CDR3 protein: CASSAVGGSYNEQFF

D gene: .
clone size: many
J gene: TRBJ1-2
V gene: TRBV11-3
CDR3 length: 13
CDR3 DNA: TGTGCCAGCAGGAACAGGACGTCCTATGGCTACACCTTC
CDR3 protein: CASRNRTSYGYTF

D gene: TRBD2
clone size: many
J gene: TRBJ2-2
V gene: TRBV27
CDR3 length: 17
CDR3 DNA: TGTGCCAGCAGTACGGGACTAGCGGGAGGGCCGCGCTGGGAGCTGTTTTTT
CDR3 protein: CASSTGLAGGPRWELFF

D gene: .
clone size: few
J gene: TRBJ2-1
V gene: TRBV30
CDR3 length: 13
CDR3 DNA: TGTGCCTGGAGTGTAATTGTAGGACCCGAGCAGTTCTTC
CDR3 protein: CAWSVIVGPEQFF

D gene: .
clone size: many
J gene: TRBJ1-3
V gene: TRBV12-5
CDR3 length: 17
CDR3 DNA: TGTGCTAGTGGTTTGGCCGTCGTGGGGGAATATAGAAACACCATATATTTT
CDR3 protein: CASGLAVVGEYRNTIYF

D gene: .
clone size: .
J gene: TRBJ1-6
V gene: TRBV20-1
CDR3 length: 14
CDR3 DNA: TGCAGTGGCAGGGGTAGCGCCTATAATTCACCCCTCCACTTT
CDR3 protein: CSGRGSAYNSPLHF

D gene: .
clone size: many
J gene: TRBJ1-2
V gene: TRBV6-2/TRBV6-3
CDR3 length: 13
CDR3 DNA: TGTGCCAGCAGTAGACGGGACAACTATGGCTACACCTTC
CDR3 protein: CASSRRDNYGYTF